This entry features one T cell receptor (beta chain) sequence. The antigen is undetermined. Relative to the germline gene, one junction end is altered; a read error may explain this. PCR amplification relied on 60 Vbeta primers (plus 13 Jbeta primers). TCRdb's copy holds only in-frame clones and misses some; the assay was immunoSEQ multiplex PCR. This table holds roughly 200,000 clones, roughly 9.4% found once. The data are from a study of cytomegalovirus exposure and HLA in healthy donors. Study results and caveats: A later analysis showed TCR association rates differing by HLA locus, peaking at DRB1 and lowest at HLA-C. Reports credit the classifier with highly specific, highly sensitive diagnosis of cytomegalovirus status.

This CDR3 has 13 amino acids. In germline, CDR1 is MNHNS, CDR2 SASEGT. The sequenced sample was PBMCs. This clonotype was sampled from a woman in her twenties or thirties in good health and CMV-seropositive. The rearrangement uses TRBV6-1 and TRBJ1-2, with TRBD1 matching over 9 bases. The CDR3 protein is CASSESGTGQTVF. The DNA of the CDR3 is TGTGCCAGCAGTGAATCGGGGACAGGGCAAACCGTGTTC.